A selection of T cell receptor beta chains follows, all from one sample in a study of blood T cell repertoires in COVID-19. Data came from immunoSEQ multiplex PCR; TCRdb stores just in-frame clones and leaves some out. The sample comprises 65,000 to 90,000 clones, 65% to 85% of which are singletons, and roughly 2.5% rests with the top ten. Sequences were obtained from peripheral blood. Receptor source: a man older than 75 with active or convalescent COVID-19. Each CDR3 is given with its conserved first and last residue. D genes are given only for firm matches. Size is stated for part of the rows, as once, few or many counts, or as a class when the clone is expanded.

>TRBV28|TRBJ2-2|few|.|16
TGTGCCAGCAGTTTAGGGTCAGGGGCGAACACCGGGGAGCTGTTTTTT
CASSLGSGANTGELFF
>TRBV7-9|TRBJ1-1|.|.|12
TGTGCCAGCAGCTTAGCCGGGACTGAAGCTTTCTTT
CASSLAGTEAFF
>TRBV12-3/TRBV12-4|TRBJ1-1|.|.|13
TGTGCCAGCACCCATAGCGCGAGGACTGAAGCTTTCTTT
CASTHSARTEAFF
>TRBV5-5|TRBJ2-3|.|TRBD2|14
TGTGCCAGCAGCTTCGGGACTAGAACAGATACGCAGTATTTT
CASSFGTRTDTQYF
>TRBV2|TRBJ2-2|.|TRBD1|14
TGTGCCAGCACCAGGACAGGGGACACCGGGGAGCTGTTTTTT
CASTRTGDTGELFF
>TRBV2|TRBJ2-7|.|.|11
TGTGCCAGCAGCAACTCCTACGAGCAGTACTTC
CASSNSYEQYF
>TRBV30|TRBJ1-3|.|TRBD1|14
TGTGCCTGGAGTGTACACAGGGGAATAAACACCATATATTTT
CAWSVHRGINTIYF
>TRBV5-1|TRBJ2-5|.|TRBD1|15
TGCGCCAGCAGCTTGGGGACAGGGGGCTCAGTGACCCAGTACTTC
CASSLGTGGSVTQYF
>TRBV6-5|TRBJ2-1|.|.|14
TGTGCCAGTGCCAATTACTTAGGGGGTAATGAGCAGTTCTTC
CASANYLGGNEQFF
>TRBV27|TRBJ1-6|.|.|15
TGTGCCAGCAGTTTATCGATGTCGGGGAATTCACCCCTCCACTTT
CASSLSMSGNSPLHF
>TRBV19|TRBJ2-7|.|.|16
TGTGCCAGTAGTGAGGGCGGGGGCCGTGGGGGCTACGAGCAGTACTTC
CASSEGGGRGGYEQYF
>TRBV11-2|TRBJ1-2|.|.|14
TGTGCCAGCAGCTTCGCACGGGAGAGCTATGGCTACACCTTC
CASSFARESYGYTF
>TRBV20-1|TRBJ1-1|.|.|14
TGCAGTGCTAGTGCAGGACTGCAAGGGCGAAGAGCTTTCTTT
CSASAGLQGRRAFF
>TRBV6-1|TRBJ2-7|.|TRBD1|16
TGTGCCAGCAGTGGAGGGACAGGAACGAGAAGGTACGAGCAGTACTTC
CASSGGTGTRRYEQYF
>TRBV6-2/TRBV6-3|TRBJ2-7|.|TRBD2|14
TGTGCCAGCAGTTACGCGGGGGGCTCCTACGAGCAGTACTTC
CASSYAGGSYEQYF
>TRBV20-1|TRBJ1-1|.|.|12
TGCAGTGCTAGTATTTCAGGGACTGAAGCTTTCTTT
CSASISGTEAFF
>TRBV2|TRBJ1-6|.|TRBD1|18
TGTGCCAGCAGTCCAGTCAGGACAGGGGGTTTCTATAATTCACCCCTCCACTTT
CASSPVRTGGFYNSPLHF
>TRBV5-4|TRBJ1-4|.|TRBD1|17
TGTGCCAGCAGCTTGGGTATTAGGGGGACAGAGAATGAAAAACTGTTTTTT
CASSLGIRGTENEKLFF
>TRBV5-1|TRBJ2-7|few|.|14
TGCGCCAGCAGCTTGGATGCGCCGCCCTACGAGCAGTACTTC
CASSLDAPPYEQYF
>TRBV5-5|TRBJ1-2|.|TRBD1|20
TGTGCCAGCAGCTTGCGCCCCCTTGGCCAGGGGGATCTTTCGGGCTATGGCTACACCTTC
CASSLRPLGQGDLSGYGYTF
>TRBV6-6|TRBJ1-5|once|.|12
TGTGCCAGCAGTGATACAGATCAGCCCCAGCATTTT
CASSDTDQPQHF
>TRBV6-5|TRBJ2-7|.|TRBD1|14
TGTGCCAGCAGTAGACAGGGAAAGGGCTACGAGCAGTACTTC
CASSRQGKGYEQYF
>TRBV6-2/TRBV6-3|TRBJ2-1|.|TRBD1|15
TGTGCCAGCAGTAGCCCGGGACAGGGGCGCAATGAGCAGTTCTTC
CASSSPGQGRNEQFF